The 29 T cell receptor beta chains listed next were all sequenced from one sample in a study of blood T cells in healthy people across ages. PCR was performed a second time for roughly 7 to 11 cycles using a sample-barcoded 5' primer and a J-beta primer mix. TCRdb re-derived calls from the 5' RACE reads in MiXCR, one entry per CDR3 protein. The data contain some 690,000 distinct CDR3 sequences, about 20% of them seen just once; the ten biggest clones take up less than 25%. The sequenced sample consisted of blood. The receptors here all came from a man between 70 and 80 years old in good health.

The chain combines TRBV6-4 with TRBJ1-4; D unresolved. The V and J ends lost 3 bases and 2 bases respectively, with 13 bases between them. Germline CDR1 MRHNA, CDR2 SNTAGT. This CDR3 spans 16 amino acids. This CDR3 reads CASSEHTADTNEKLFF. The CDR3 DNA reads TGTGCCAGCAGTGAACATACAGCGGACACTAATGAAAAACTGTTTTTT.

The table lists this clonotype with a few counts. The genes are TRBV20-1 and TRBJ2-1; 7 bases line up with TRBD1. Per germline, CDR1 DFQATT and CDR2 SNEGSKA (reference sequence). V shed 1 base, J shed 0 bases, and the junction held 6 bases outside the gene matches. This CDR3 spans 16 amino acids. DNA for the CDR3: TGCAGTGCTAGAGTGGGACAGCCGAGCTCCTACAATGAGCAGTTCTTC. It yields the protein CSARVGQPSSYNEQFF.

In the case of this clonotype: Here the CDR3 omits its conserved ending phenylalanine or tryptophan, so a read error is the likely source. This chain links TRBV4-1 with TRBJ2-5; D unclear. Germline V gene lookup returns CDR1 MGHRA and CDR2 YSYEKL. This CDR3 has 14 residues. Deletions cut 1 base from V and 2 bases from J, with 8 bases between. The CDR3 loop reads CASSQVDFQETQYS. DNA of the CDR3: TGCGCCAGCAGCCAAGTCGACTTTCAAGAGACCCAGTACTCC.

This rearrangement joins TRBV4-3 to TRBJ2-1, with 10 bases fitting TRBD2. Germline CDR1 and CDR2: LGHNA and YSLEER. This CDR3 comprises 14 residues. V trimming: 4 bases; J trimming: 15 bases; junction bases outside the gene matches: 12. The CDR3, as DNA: TGCGCCAGCAGCCCCCTTTCTAGCGGGAGTAGTCGGTTCTTC. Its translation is CASSPLSSGSSRFF.

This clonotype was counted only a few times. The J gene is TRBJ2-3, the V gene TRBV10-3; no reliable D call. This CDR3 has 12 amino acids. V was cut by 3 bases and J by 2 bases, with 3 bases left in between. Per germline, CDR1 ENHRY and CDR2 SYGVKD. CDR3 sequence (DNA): TGTGCCATCAGTGATATCACAGATACGCAGTATTTT. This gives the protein CAISDITDTQYF.

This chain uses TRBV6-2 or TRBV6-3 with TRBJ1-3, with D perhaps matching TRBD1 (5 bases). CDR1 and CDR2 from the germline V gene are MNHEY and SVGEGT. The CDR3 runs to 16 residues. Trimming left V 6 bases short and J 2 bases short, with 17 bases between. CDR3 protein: CASSTPTGLTGNTIYF. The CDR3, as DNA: TGTGCCAGCAGCACCCCCACAGGACTAACTGGAAACACCATATATTTT.

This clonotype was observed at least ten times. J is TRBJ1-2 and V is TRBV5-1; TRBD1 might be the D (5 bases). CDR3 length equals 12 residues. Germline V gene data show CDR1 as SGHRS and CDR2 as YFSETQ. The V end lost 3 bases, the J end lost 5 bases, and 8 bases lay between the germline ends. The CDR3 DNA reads TGCGCCAGCAGCTCCGACAGATATGGCTACACCTTC. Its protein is CASSSDRYGYTF.

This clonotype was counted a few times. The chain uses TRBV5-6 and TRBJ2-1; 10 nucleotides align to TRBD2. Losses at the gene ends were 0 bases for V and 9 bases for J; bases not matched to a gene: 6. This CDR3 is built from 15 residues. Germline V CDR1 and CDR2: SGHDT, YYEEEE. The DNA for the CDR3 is TGTGCCAGCAGCTTGGAGCTAGCGGGAGAAAGTGAGCAGTTCTTC. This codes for CASSLELAGESEQFF. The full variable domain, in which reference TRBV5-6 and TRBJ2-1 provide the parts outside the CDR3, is DAGVTQSPTHLIKTRGQQVTLRCSPKSGHDTVSWYQQALGQGPQFIFQYYEEEERQRGNFPDRFSGHQFPNYSSELNVNALLLGDSALYLCASSLELAGESEQFFGPGTRLTVL.

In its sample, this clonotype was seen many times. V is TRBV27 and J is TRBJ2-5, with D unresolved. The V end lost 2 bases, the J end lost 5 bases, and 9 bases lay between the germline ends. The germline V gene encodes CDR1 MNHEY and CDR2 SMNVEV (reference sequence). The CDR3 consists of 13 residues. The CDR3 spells CASSLVPTETQYF. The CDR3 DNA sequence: TGTGCCAGCAGTTTAGTACCCACGGAGACCCAGTACTTC.

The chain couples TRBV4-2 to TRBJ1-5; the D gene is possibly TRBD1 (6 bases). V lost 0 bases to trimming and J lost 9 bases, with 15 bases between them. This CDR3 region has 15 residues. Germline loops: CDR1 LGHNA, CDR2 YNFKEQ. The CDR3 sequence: CASSQEIVGGRPQHF. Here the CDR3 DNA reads TGTGCCAGCAGCCAAGAAATAGTCGGGGGCCGGCCCCAGCATTTT.

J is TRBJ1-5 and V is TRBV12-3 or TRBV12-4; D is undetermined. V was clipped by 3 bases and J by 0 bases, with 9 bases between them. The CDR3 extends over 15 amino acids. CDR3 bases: TGTGCCAGCAGTTTTAGGGTGCATAGCAATCAGCCCCAGCATTTT. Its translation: CASSFRVHSNQPQHF.

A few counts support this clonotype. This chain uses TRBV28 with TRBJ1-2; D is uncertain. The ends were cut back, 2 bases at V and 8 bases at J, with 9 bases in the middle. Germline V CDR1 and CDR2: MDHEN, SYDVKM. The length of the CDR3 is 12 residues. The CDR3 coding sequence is TGTGCCAGCAGTTTAGCCCCGTCCGGCTACACCTTC. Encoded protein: CASSLAPSGYTF.

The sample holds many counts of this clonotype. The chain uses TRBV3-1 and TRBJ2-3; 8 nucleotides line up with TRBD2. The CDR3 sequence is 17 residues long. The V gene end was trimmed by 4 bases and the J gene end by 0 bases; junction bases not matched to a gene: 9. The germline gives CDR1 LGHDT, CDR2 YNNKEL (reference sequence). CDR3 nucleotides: TGTGCCAGCAGCCGGCTAGCGGGTCCAGAGAGCACAGATACGCAGTATTTT. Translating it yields CASSRLAGPESTDTQYF.

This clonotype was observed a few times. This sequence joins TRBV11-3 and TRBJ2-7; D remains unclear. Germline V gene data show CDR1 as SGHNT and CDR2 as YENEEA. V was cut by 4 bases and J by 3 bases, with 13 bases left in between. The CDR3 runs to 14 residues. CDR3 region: CASSYAPLGYEQYV. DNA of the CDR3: TGTGCCAGCAGCTATGCGCCCTTGGGCTACGAGCAGTACGTC.

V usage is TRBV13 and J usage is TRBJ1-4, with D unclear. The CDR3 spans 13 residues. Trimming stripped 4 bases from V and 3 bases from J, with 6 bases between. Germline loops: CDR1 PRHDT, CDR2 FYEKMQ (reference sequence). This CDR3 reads CASSSVSNEKLFF. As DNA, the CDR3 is TGTGCCAGCAGCTCCGTGTCTAATGAAAAACTGTTTTTT.

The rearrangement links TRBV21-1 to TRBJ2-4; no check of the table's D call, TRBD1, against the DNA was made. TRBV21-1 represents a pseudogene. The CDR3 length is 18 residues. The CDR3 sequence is CASSKTPDRGSTKNIQYF. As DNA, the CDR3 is TGTGCCAGCAGCAAAACCCCGGACAGGGGGTCAACCAAAAACATTCAGTACTTC.

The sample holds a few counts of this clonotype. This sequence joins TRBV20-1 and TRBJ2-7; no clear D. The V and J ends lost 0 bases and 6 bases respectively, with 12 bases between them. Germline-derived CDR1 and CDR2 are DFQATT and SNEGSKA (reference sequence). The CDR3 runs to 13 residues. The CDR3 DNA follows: TGCAGTGCTAGAGATCAACCCACCGGCGAGCAGTACTTC. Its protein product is CSARDQPTGEQYF.

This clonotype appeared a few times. The CDR3 protein is CASSPRQFAYTF. The CDR3 DNA is TGTGCCAGCAGTCCCCGACAGTTCGCCTACACCTTC. The genes are TRBV12-3 or TRBV12-4 and TRBJ1-2, with a possible D match to TRBD1 (5 bases). This CDR3 comprises 12 residues. Trimming removed 5 bases from V and 10 bases from J, with 14 bases in between.

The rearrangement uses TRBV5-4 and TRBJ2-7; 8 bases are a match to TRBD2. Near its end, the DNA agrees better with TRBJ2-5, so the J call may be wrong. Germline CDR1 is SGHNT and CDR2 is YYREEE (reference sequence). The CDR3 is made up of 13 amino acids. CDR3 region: CASRKAGEETQYF. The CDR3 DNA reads TGTGCCAGCAGAAAAGCGGGGGAAGAGACCCAGTACTTC.

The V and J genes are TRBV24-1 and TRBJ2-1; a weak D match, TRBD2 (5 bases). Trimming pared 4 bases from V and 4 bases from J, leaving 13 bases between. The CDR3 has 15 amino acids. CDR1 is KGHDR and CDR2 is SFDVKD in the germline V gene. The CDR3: CATSEGKRGYNEQFF. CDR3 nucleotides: TGTGCCACCAGTGAGGGAAAGAGAGGGTACAATGAGCAGTTCTTC.

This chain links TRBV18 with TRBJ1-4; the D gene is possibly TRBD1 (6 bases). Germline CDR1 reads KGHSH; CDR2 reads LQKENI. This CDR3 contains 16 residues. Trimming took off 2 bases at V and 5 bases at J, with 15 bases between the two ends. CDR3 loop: CASSPRGQIKNEKLFF. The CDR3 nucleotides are TGTGCCAGCTCACCAAGGGGACAAATAAAGAATGAAAAACTGTTTTTT.

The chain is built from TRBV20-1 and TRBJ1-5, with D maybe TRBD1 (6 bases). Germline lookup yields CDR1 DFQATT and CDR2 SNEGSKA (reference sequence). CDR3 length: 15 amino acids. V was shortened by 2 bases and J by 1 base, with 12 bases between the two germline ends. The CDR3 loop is CSARPGGSSNQPQHF. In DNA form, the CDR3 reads TGCAGTGCTAGACCCGGGGGCTCAAGCAATCAGCCCCAGCATTTT.

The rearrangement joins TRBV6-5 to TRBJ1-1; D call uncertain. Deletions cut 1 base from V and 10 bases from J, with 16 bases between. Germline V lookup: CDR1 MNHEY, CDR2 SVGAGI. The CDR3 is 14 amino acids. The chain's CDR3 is CASSYYVGSGRAFF. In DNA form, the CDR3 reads TGTGCCAGCAGTTACTACGTGGGATCCGGTCGAGCTTTCTTT.

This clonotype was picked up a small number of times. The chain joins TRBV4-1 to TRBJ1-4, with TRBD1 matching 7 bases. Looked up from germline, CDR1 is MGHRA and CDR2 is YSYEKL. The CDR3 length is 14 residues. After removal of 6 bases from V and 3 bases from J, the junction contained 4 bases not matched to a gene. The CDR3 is CASSRDSANEKLFF. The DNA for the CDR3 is TGCGCCAGCAGTAGGGACAGCGCTAATGAAAAACTGTTTTTT.

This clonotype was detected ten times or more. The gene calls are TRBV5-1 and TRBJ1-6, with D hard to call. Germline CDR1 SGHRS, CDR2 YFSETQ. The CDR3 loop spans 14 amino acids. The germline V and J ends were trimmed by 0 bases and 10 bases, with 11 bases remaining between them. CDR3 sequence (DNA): TGCGCCAGCAGCTTGGACAGTCTCGGGTCACCCCTCCACTTT. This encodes CASSLDSLGSPLHF.

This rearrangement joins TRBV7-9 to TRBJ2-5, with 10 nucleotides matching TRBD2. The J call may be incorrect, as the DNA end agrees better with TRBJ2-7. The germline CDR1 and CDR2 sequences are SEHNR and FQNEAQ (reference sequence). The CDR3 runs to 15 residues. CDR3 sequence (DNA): TGTGCCAGCAGCTTAGATAGCGGGAGGTCAGGCGAGCAGTACGTC. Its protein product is CASSLDSGRSGEQYV.

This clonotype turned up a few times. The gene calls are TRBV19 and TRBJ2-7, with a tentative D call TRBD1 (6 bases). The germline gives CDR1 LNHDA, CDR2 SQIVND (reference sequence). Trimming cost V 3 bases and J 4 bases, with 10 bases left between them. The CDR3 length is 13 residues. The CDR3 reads CASSIGQGYEQYV. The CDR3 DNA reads TGTGCCAGTAGTATCGGGCAGGGGTACGAGCAGTACGTC.

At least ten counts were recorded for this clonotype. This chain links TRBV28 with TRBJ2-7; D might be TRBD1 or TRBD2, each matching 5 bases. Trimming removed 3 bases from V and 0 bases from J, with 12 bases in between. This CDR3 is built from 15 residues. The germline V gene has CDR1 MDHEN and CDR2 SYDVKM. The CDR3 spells CASSFWKGSSYEQYF. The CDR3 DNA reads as TGTGCCAGCAGTTTCTGGAAGGGGAGCTCCTACGAGCAGTACTTC.

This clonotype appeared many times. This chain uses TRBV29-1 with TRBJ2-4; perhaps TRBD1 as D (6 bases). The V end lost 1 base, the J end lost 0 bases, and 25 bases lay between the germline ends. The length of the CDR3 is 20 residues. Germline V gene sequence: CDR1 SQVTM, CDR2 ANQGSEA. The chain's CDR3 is CSVEGGGQGISNLAKNIQYF. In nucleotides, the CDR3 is TGCAGCGTTGAAGGGGGCGGGCAGGGGATCTCGAACTTAGCCAAAAACATTCAGTACTTC.